The T cell receptor beta chain described here comes from a study of blood T cell repertoires in COVID-19. Background on the study: Some COVID-19 samples were acute and others convalescent; all came from the United States, Italy and Spain.

Original processing methods: Reference gene primer amplification gave nucleated cell count estimates. The protocol was immunoSEQ multiplex PCR, while the TCRdb copy is restricted to in-frame clones and leaves out a portion. D and trimming were read from the DNA, whereas the V and J calls and clone size are those reported in that table. This table holds under 90,000 clones, about 80% found once. The ends lost 6 bases at V and 7 bases at J; junction bases unmatched: 6. This CDR3 is 13 amino acids long. This TCR derives from a middle-aged man with active or convalescent COVID-19. This rearrangement joins TRBV12-3 or TRBV12-4 to TRBJ1-2; 9 nucleotides align to TRBD1. Sequencing was performed on peripheral blood. The CDR3 spells CASRTGGNIGYTF. The CDR3 nucleotides are TGTGCCAGCAGGACAGGGGGTAATATTGGCTACACCTTC.